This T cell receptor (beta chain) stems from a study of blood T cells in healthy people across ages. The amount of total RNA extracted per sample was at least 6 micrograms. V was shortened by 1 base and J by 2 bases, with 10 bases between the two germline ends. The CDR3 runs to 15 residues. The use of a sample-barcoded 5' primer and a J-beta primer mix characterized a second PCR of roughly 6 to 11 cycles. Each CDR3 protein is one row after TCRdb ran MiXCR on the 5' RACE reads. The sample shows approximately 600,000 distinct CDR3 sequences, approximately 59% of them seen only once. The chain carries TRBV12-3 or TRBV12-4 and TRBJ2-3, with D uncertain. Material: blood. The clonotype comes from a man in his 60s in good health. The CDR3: CASSLEAVSTDTQYF. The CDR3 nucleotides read TGTGCCAGCAGTTTAGAGGCTGTATCCACAGATACGCAGTATTTT.